The sequence of this T cell receptor beta chain was determined in a study of cytomegalovirus exposure and HLA in healthy donors. This clone was recorded a few times. Its specificity is unknown. Using immunoSEQ multiplex PCR, the repertoire was profiled, and TCRdb retains in-frame clones only, with some absent. This table holds about 400,000 clones, 80% to 90% found once. Study findings and constraints: Rarity held for most TCR sequences, but there were some public TCRs that occurred in many donors.

The specimen sequenced was PBMCs. This sequence was found in a young woman in good health and CMV-seronegative.

Here the CDR3 DNA reads TGTGCCAGCAGCTCCCAGGGGCGTAGCGAGCAGTACTTC. Protein: CASSSQGRSEQYF. The V gene is TRBV11-2, the J gene TRBJ2-7, with D possibly matching TRBD1 (6 bases). Trimming cost V 4 bases and J 6 bases, with 13 bases left between them. The germline V gene encodes CDR1 SGHAT and CDR2 FQNNGV. The CDR3 spans 13 residues.